This TCR beta chain was profiled in a study of T cell responses to AZD1222 COVID-19 vaccine. Study as a whole: Investigators merged groups given second doses at roughly 4 or roughly 12 weeks. General study points: Unmutated variant regions are reportedly the target of nearly half of TCRs that are spike-specific. After two AZD1222 doses, spike-specific TCR breadth and depth rose versus day 0.

Sequencing was performed with immunoSEQ multiplex PCR; in TCRdb, only in-frame clones are kept and a portion is missing. The sample includes 150,000 to 170,000 clones, roughly nine tenths seen only once; the top ten take approximately 19%. Germline CDR1 and CDR2: DFQATT and SNEGSKA (reference sequence). The CDR3 totals 11 residues. Details on this clone: Antigen: not known.

The receptor was derived from an adult in good health. Sequenced material: peripheral blood, taken on day 0 of AZD1222 vaccination. This sequence joins TRBV20-1 and TRBJ1-1; 8 bases agree with TRBD1. The CDR3 bases are TGCAGGGCCGACAGGGGCACTGAAGCTTTCTTT. Translating it yields CRADRGTEAFF.